Following are 20 T cell receptor beta chains from one sample sequenced in a study of cytomegalovirus exposure and HLA in healthy donors. Vbeta (60) and Jbeta (13) primers were used in the PCR. Using immunoSEQ multiplex PCR, the repertoire was profiled, and TCRdb retains in-frame clones only, with some absent. Here the sample spans about 200,000 clones, roughly 85% being singletons. The sample taken for sequencing was PBMCs. These receptors were obtained from a woman aged 45-60 years in good health and CMV-seronegative.

The V gene is TRBV7-9, the J gene TRBJ2-1; perhaps TRBD1 as D (6 bases). The CDR3 extends over 16 amino acids. Germline V lookup: CDR1 SEHNR, CDR2 FQNEAQ (reference sequence). V lost 3 bases and J lost 4, with 16 bases in between. CDR3 sequence: CASSFSLGAPYNEQFF. Written as DNA, the CDR3 is TGTGCCAGCAGCTTTAGCCTGGGGGCGCCTTACAATGAGCAGTTCTTC.

The V call is TRBV5-6, the J call TRBJ2-1; 8 nucleotides agree with TRBD2. CDR1 and CDR2 from the germline V gene are SGHDT and YYEEEE. V lost 1 base, J lost 6 bases, and 15 bases stayed unmatched. The CDR3 has 18 amino acids. In DNA form, the CDR3 reads TGTGCCAGCAGCTTGTGGGTAGGGGGAGCGGGAGATTTCAATGAGCAGTTCTTC. Protein: CASSLWVGGAGDFNEQFF.

V usage is TRBV6-5 and J usage is TRBJ1-2; 7 bases line up with TRBD1. V gave up 0 bases and J gave up 4 bases; unmatched junction bases: 8. Germline lookup yields CDR1 MNHEY and CDR2 SVGAGI. This CDR3 contains 16 residues. CDR3 residues: CASSYSGQARIYGYTF. The DNA for the CDR3 is TGTGCCAGCAGTTACTCTGGACAGGCCCGGATCTATGGCTACACCTTC.

The chain employs TRBV6-1 and TRBJ2-7, with 11 positions matching TRBD1. CDR3 length equals 16 residues. CDR1 MNHNS and CDR2 SASEGT come from the germline V gene. Losses at the gene ends were 2 bases for V and 3 bases for J; bases not matched to a gene: 6. The DNA of the CDR3 is TGTGCCAGCAGTGAACTTGACGGGACAGGGGGCTACGAGCAGTACTTC. This translates into CASSELDGTGGYEQYF.

The J gene is TRBJ1-2, the V gene TRBV11-2, with 10 bases lining up with TRBD1. The ends lost 4 bases at V and 4 bases at J; junction bases unmatched: 12. Germline loops: CDR1 SGHAT, CDR2 FQNNGV. The CDR3 covers 17 residues. For the CDR3, the DNA is TGTGCCAGCAGCTCCTTAGACAGGGGGCGAAACGCCTATGGCTACACCTTC. The encoded protein is CASSSLDRGRNAYGYTF.

The gene calls are TRBV28 and TRBJ2-7; TRBD2 might be the D (5 bases). This CDR3 comprises 15 residues. V dropped 2 bases and J dropped 2 bases, with 13 bases sitting between them. Per germline, CDR1 MDHEN and CDR2 SYDVKM. The CDR3 nucleotides read TGTGCCAGCAGTTTAAATGAGGGCGGAGCCTACGAGCAGTACTTC. Amino acid sequence: CASSLNEGGAYEQYF.

This clone has more than one count but fewer than ten. The rearrangement uses TRBV7-3 and TRBJ2-1, with 7 bases fitting TRBD2. The CDR3 totals 15 residues. V dropped 2 bases and J dropped 8; count of bases not matched to a gene: 9. Per germline, CDR1 SGHTA and CDR2 FQGTGA. In DNA form, the CDR3 reads TGTGCCAGCAGCTTAGTGGGAGGGCCTTCGGATGAGCAGTTCTTC. Its protein product is CASSLVGGPSDEQFF. Complete variable domain (other parts from reference TRBV7-3 and TRBJ2-1): GAGVSQTPSNKVTEKGKYVELRCDPISGHTALYWYRQSLGQGPEFLIYFQGTGAADDSGLPNDRFFAVRPEGSVSTLKIQRTERGDSAVYLCASSLVGGPSDEQFFGPGTRLTVL.

This sequence joins TRBV29-1 and TRBJ2-2, with no clear D. CDR3 length equals 12 residues. Germline V lookup: CDR1 SQVTM, CDR2 ANQGSEA. Trimming removed 8 bases from V and 4 bases from J, with 11 bases in between. The CDR3 reads CSTRSRTGELFF. DNA for the CDR3: TGCAGCACCCGGTCACGCACCGGGGAGCTGTTTTTT.

V is TRBV18 and J is TRBJ2-1; tentatively, D is TRBD2 (5 bases). Trimming stripped 0 bases from V and 9 bases from J, with 9 bases between. This CDR3 region has 13 residues. The germline CDR1 and CDR2 sequences are KGHSH and LQKENI. CDR3: CASSPPSSGEQFF. CDR3 bases: TGTGCCAGCTCACCACCTAGCAGCGGTGAGCAGTTCTTC.

The J gene is TRBJ2-1, the V gene TRBV9; 7 bases are shared with TRBD2. This CDR3 comprises 18 residues. CDR1 is SGDLS, CDR2 YYNGEE, per germline. The J segment lost 0 bases and the V segment lost 5 bases, leaving 14 bases of the junction unmatched. This CDR3 is CASSGLEREGPSYNEQFF. CDR3 nucleotides: TGTGCCAGCAGTGGTCTTGAAAGGGAGGGCCCCTCCTACAATGAGCAGTTCTTC.

V gene TRBV6-1 combines with J gene TRBJ2-5; D is possibly TRBD2 (6 bases). The J call may be incorrect, as the DNA end agrees better with TRBJ2-7. The CDR3 is made up of 14 amino acids. The germline V gene has CDR1 MNHNS and CDR2 SASEGT. CDR3 sequence: CATWGLPLIYEQYF. DNA for the CDR3: TGTGCCACCTGGGGACTTCCGCTCATTTACGAGCAGTACTTC.

This clone has only a few counts. This rearrangement joins TRBV6-5 to TRBJ2-1; possibly TRBD2 for D (5 bases). CDR1 is MNHEY and CDR2 is SVGAGI in the germline V gene. V dropped 2 bases and J dropped 5 bases, with 13 bases sitting between them. CDR3 length: 15 residues. As DNA, the CDR3 is TGTGCCAGCAGTTACGAAGGGAGAAACAACAATGAGCAGTTCTTC. This sequence encodes CASSYEGRNNNEQFF.

The chain uses TRBV7-6 and TRBJ2-5; perhaps TRBD1 as D (6 bases). Germline CDR1 is SGHVS and CDR2 is FNYEAQ. The CDR3 contains 14 residues. Trimming stripped 5 bases from V and 7 bases from J, with 17 bases between. CDR3 sequence reads: CASSPRTAAGTQYF. The CDR3, as DNA: TGTGCCAGCAGCCCACGGACAGCGGCGGGGACCCAGTACTTC.

A remark on this clone: This sample also contains other DNA sequences that code for the same CDR3. The V call is TRBV18, the J call TRBJ2-7; 9 positions match TRBD1. The CDR3 consists of 14 residues. After removal of 3 bases from V and 2 bases from J, the junction contained 2 bases not matched to a gene. Per the germline V gene, CDR1 is KGHSH and CDR2 is LQKENI. For the CDR3, the DNA is TGTGCCAGCTCACCGGGACAGGGAACCTACGAGCAGTACTTC. It is translated as CASSPGQGTYEQYF.

The chain has TRBV28 and TRBJ1-5, with D perhaps matching TRBD1 (5 bases). Germline V gene data show CDR1 as MDHEN and CDR2 as SYDVKM. V lost 8 bases, J lost 6 bases, and 17 bases lay in between. The CDR3 sequence is 14 residues long. CDR3 amino acids: CASHSPGQGQPQHF. The CDR3, as DNA: TGTGCCAGCCATTCTCCAGGGCAGGGTCAGCCCCAGCATTTT.

The gene calls are TRBV28 and TRBJ2-5; tentatively, D is TRBD2 (6 bases). This CDR3 contains 16 residues. Germline CDR1 reads MDHEN; CDR2 reads SYDVKM. The germline V and J ends were trimmed by 1 base and 5 bases, with 17 bases remaining between them. The DNA for the CDR3 is TGTGCCAGCAGTTTATTAGTAGCGGTGAGGGTGGAGACCCAGTACTTC. Translation gives CASSLLVAVRVETQYF.

The chain uses TRBV28 and TRBJ1-5, with TRBD1 as a possible D gene (5 bases). This CDR3 has 13 residues. Trimming shortened V by 11 bases and J by 2 bases, and 13 bases separated the two germline ends. The V gene's germline CDR1 is MDHEN and CDR2 SYDVKM. CDR3 sequence: CAGRRDGNQPQHF. The CDR3 nucleotides read TGTGCCGGGAGGCGGGACGGCAATCAGCCCCAGCATTTT. The complete variable domain, with remaining parts taken from reference TRBV28 and TRBJ1-5, reads DVKVTQSSRYLVKRTGEKVFLECVQDMDHENMFWYRQDPGLGLRLIYFSYDVKMKEKGDIPEGYSVSREKKERFSLILESASTNQTSMYLCAGRRDGNQPQHFGDGTRLSIL.

The V call is TRBV2, the J call TRBJ1-3; possibly TRBD1 for D (6 bases). Per the germline V gene, CDR1 is SNHLY and CDR2 is FYNNEI. The length of the CDR3 is 16 residues. V lost 5 bases and J 0 bases, leaving 14 bases between the germline ends. The CDR3 DNA reads TGTGCCAGCAGTTCTCGGGGGGGCTCCTCTGGAAACACCATATATTTT. Translated, it gives CASSSRGGSSGNTIYF.

The rearrangement joins TRBV18 to TRBJ1-5, with 8 positions matching TRBD1. CDR3 length equals 13 residues. V lost 5 bases to trimming and J lost 5 bases; unmatched junction nucleotides: 2. Germline V gives CDR1 KGHSH, CDR2 LQKENI. The CDR3 DNA reads as TGTGCCAGCTCAGCGACAGGGGATCAGCCCCAGCATTTT. Its protein product is CASSATGDQPQHF.

V and J are TRBV5-1 and TRBJ1-2; 7 positions match TRBD1. Looked up from germline, CDR1 is SGHRS and CDR2 is YFSETQ. CDR3 size: 14 residues. Trimming at V came to 3 bases and at J to 2 bases, leaving 4 bases not matched to a gene. The chain's CDR3 is CASSSATGNYGYTF. The CDR3, as DNA: TGCGCCAGCAGCTCGGCGACAGGGAACTATGGCTACACCTTC.